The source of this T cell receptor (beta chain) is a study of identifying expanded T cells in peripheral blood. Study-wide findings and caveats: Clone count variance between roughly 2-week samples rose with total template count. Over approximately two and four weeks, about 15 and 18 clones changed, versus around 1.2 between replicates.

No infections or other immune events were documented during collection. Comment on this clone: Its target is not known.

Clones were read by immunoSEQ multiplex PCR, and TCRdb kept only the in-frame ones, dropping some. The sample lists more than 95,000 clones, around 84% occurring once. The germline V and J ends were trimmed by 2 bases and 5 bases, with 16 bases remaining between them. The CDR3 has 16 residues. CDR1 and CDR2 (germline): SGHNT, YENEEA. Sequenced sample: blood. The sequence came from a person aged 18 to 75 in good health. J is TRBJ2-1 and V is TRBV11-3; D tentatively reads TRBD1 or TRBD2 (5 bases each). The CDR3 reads CASSLLGGTAHNEQFF. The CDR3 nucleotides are TGTGCCAGCAGCTTACTAGGTGGGACGGCCCACAATGAGCAGTTCTTC.